Below, one T cell receptor (beta chain) is given with its context. After removal of 4 bases from V and 5 bases from J, the junction contained 8 bases not matched to a gene. Germline CDR1 reads SGHNT; CDR2 reads YENEEA. The CDR3 contains 15 residues. The sample's time point: after dendritic cell vaccination, including at tumor progression/relapse. Data came from immunoSEQ multiplex PCR; TCRdb stores just in-frame clones and leaves some out. The sample has around 60,000 clones, about 89% seen once. This sample is part of a study of glioma-infiltrating T cells after dendritic cell vaccination. V is TRBV11-3 and J is TRBJ2-1; 7 bases line up with TRBD2. This specimen was blood, taken after dendritic cell vaccination. The TCR was taken from a human donor with glioblastoma. CDR3 DNA: TGTGCCAGCAGCTCCCATGTGGGGGGGAACAATGAGCAGTTCTTC. Translated: CASSSHVGGNNEQFF.